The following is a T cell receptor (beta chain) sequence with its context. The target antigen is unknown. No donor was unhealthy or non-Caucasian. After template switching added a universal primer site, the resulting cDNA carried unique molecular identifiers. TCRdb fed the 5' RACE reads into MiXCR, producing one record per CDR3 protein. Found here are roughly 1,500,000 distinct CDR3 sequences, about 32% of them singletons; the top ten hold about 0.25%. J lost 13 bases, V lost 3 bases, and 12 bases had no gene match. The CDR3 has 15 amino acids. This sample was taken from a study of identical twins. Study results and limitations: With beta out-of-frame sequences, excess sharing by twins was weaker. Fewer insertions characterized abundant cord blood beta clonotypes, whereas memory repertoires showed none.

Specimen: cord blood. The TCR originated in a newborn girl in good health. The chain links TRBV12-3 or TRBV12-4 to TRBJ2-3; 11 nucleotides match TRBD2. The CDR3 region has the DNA TGTGCCAGCAGTTTTGAGCTAGCGGGAGGAGATGCGGAGTATTTT. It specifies CASSFELAGGDAEYF.